The clone carrying this T cell receptor beta chain was picked up many times. This sample is drawn from a study of T cell repertoires in cytomegalovirus infection. Across the study: Based on public TCR beta signatures, there were indications of CMV infection and of a matching HLA type.

The CDR3 runs 16 residues. V lost 3 bases and J 2 bases, leaving 14 bases between the germline ends. Germline CDR1 is MDHEN and CDR2 is SYDVKM. TCRdb itself ran the reads through MiXCR, one entry per CDR3 protein. The sample consists of roughly 500,000 distinct CDR3 sequences, around 10% of them appearing once. The rearrangement joins TRBV28 to TRBJ1-5, with a tentative D call TRBD1 (5 bases). The clonotype was recovered from a human donor in good health (CMV status not recorded). Some clones in this sample may be carry-over from other donors' samples. The sequencing input was PBMCs. The CDR3: CASSLGQGGGNQPQHF. The DNA for the CDR3 is TGTGCCAGCAGTTTGGGGCAGGGTGGAGGCAATCAGCCCCAGCATTTT.